This T cell receptor (beta chain) was observed in a study of blood T cells in healthy people across ages. Study findings and constraints: Per million T cells, the diversity of TCR beta decreased roughly linearly as age advanced. The unknown donor CMV status may have confounded expanded clonotype changes.

Primers used in a second PCR of roughly 7 to 12 cycles were a sample-barcoded 5' primer and a J-beta primer mix. Researchers report that a template-switch adaptor with 12 random nucleotides tagged each cDNA molecule. From the 5' RACE reads, TCRdb called clonotypes with MiXCR, one entry per CDR3 protein. The sample has under 850,000 distinct CDR3 sequences; 36% are singletons. Comment on this clonotype: Its antigen is not known.

Russia was home to the donors, healthy Caucasian individuals aged about 6 to 90. CDR1 and CDR2 (germline): SEHNR, FQNEAQ (reference sequence). V gave up 3 bases and J gave up 6 bases, with 8 bases separating them. CDR3 length: 12 residues. V usage is TRBV7-9 and J usage is TRBJ1-1; D is possibly TRBD1 (5 bases). Source material: blood. The receptor was derived from a man younger than 30 in good health. CDR3 coding DNA: TGTGCCAGCAGCTTGGGGGATCCTGAAGCTTTCTTT. Translating it yields CASSLGDPEAFF.